The 14 T cell receptor beta chains reported below all come from one sample, sequenced in a study of shared clonotypes between healthy human individuals. Sequencing used immunoSEQ multiplex PCR; TCRdb keeps in-frame clones, though not all of them. The sample consists of roughly 490,000 clones, about 80% of them appearing once. The sequenced sample consisted of PBMCs. Source of these receptors: a woman in her 40s in good health. Some clones in this sample may be carry-over from other donors' samples.

This clone was observed a few times. The V gene is TRBV5-8, the J gene TRBJ2-7, with 12 bases matching TRBD2. The trim removed 4 bases at V and 6 bases at J, leaving 17 bases unmatched. CDR1 is SGHTS, CDR2 YDEGEE, per germline. The CDR3 is 18 residues long. CDR3 amino acids: CASSLKSARTSGIPEQYF. CDR3 nucleotides: TGTGCCAGCAGCCTGAAAAGTGCCAGGACTAGCGGGATACCCGAGCAGTACTTC.

J is TRBJ2-3 and V is TRBV28, with TRBD1 matching 9 bases. Germline CDR1 and CDR2: MDHEN and SYDVKM. V gave up 9 bases and J gave up 3 bases; unmatched junction bases: 4. This CDR3 comprises 13 residues. This chain's CDR3 is CASSGQGTDTQYF. The CDR3 DNA reads TGTGCCAGTTCGGGACAGGGAACAGATACGCAGTATTTT.

This chain connects TRBV19 to TRBJ2-7; 9 nucleotides match TRBD1. Germline loops: CDR1 LNHDA, CDR2 SQIVND (reference sequence). CDR3 length: 16 amino acids. V shed 6 bases, J shed 0 bases, and the junction held 9 bases outside the gene matches. This chain's CDR3 is CASRYSGTGSSYEQYF. DNA of the CDR3: TGTGCCAGTAGATATTCCGGGACAGGGAGCTCCTACGAGCAGTACTTC. The full variable domain, rest sourced from reference TRBV19 and TRBJ2-7, is DGGITQSPKYLFRKEGQNVTLSCEQNLNHDAMYWYRQDPGQGLRLIYYSQIVNDFQKGDIAEGYSVSREKKESFPLTVTSAQKNPTAFYLCASRYSGTGSSYEQYFGPGTRLTVT.

Only a few counts were recorded for this clone. The rearrangement links TRBV6-6 to TRBJ2-1, with TRBD2 matching over 11 bases. This CDR3 region has 15 residues. V shed 5 bases and J 6 bases; nucleotides not matched to a gene: 6. Germline values: CDR1 MNHNY, CDR2 SVGAGI (reference sequence). CDR3 region: CASSKTSGEVNEQFF. DNA of the CDR3: TGTGCCAGCAGTAAGACTAGCGGGGAGGTCAATGAGCAGTTCTTC.

The rearrangement uses TRBV1 and TRBJ2-5; the table's D call, TRBD2, was not checked against the DNA. TRBV1 is an annotated pseudogene. The CDR3 is 18 amino acids. The CDR3 loop is CTSSPGLAGDPVQETQYF. Written as DNA, the CDR3 is TGCACCAGCAGCCCTGGACTAGCGGGAGACCCGGTTCAAGAGACCCAGTACTTC.

This chain joins TRBV7-3 and TRBJ2-7; 9 nucleotides align to TRBD2. This CDR3 comprises 20 residues. J was trimmed by 7 bases and V by 5 bases; bases with no gene match: 27. Germline V CDR1 and CDR2: SGHTA, FQGTGA. The CDR3 sequence: CASSHARQAPASGTIWEQYF. The CDR3 region has the DNA TGTGCCAGCAGCCACGCTCGACAGGCGCCGGCTAGCGGGACAATCTGGGAGCAGTACTTC. Together with reference TRBV7-3 and TRBJ2-7, the CDR3 gives the full variable domain: GAGVSQTPSNKVTEKGKYVELRCDPISGHTALYWYRQSLGQGPEFLIYFQGTGAADDSGLPNDRFFAVRPEGSVSTLKIQRTERGDSAVYLCASSHARQAPASGTIWEQYFGPGTRLTVT.

The gene calls are TRBV2 and TRBJ1-5, with 7 bases lining up with TRBD1. V lost 8 bases and J lost 2; bases outside the gene matches: 9. The CDR3 length is 15 residues. Germline CDR1 reads SNHLY; CDR2 reads FYNNEI. CDR3: CASGLSGTGNQPQHF. In DNA, the CDR3 is TGTGCCAGCGGTCTATCCGGGACAGGCAATCAGCCCCAGCATTTT.

This clone has a single count. V gene TRBV19 combines with J gene TRBJ2-2; 10 bases agree with TRBD1. Per the germline V gene, CDR1 is LNHDA and CDR2 is SQIVND (reference sequence). The CDR3 has 14 amino acids. V dropped 10 bases and J dropped 8; count of bases not matched to a gene: 10. CDR3 DNA sequence: TGTGCCATCCGGGACAGGGGTGTTTCAGGGGAGCTGTTTTTT. Translation: CAIRDRGVSGELFF.

This clone was counted only a few times. The J gene is TRBJ2-1, the V gene TRBV11-3; 14 nucleotides align to TRBD2. The CDR3 spans 15 residues. The J segment lost 8 bases and the V segment lost 5 bases, leaving 5 bases of the junction unmatched. Looked up from germline, CDR1 is SGHNT and CDR2 is YENEEA. In DNA form, the CDR3 reads TGTGCCAGCAGCCCGGGGACTAGCGGGAGCGATGAGCAGTTCTTC. Its protein product is CASSPGTSGSDEQFF.

The rearrangement joins TRBV29-1 to TRBJ2-5; 7 bases align to TRBD1. The J call may be incorrect, as the DNA end agrees better with TRBJ2-7. Per the germline V gene, CDR1 is SQVTM and CDR2 is ANQGSEA. CDR3 length equals 15 residues. As DNA, the CDR3 is TGCAGCGTCCTCAAATTGACAGGGACCTCCTACGAGCAGTACTTC. It encodes CSVLKLTGTSYEQYF.

The chain couples TRBV6-4 to TRBJ2-7, with a possible D match to TRBD2 (5 bases). V was pared by 3 bases and J by 4 bases, with 19 bases between. CDR1 is MRHNA and CDR2 is SNTAGT in the germline V gene. The CDR3 extends over 16 amino acids. DNA for the CDR3: TGTGCCAGCAGTGAAGGTAATCGGGATCGGGCTTACGAGCAGTACTTC. This codes for CASSEGNRDRAYEQYF.

The chain couples TRBV30 to TRBJ1-1, with D hard to call. V was cut by 2 bases and J by 0 bases, with 7 bases left in between. Germline-derived CDR1 and CDR2 are GTSNPN and SVGIG (reference sequence). The CDR3 contains 13 residues. The CDR3 DNA is TGTGCCTGGAGTTACAGTCTGAACACTGAAGCTTTCTTT. Its protein product is CAWSYSLNTEAFF.

The CDR3 DNA reads as TGTGCCAGCAGCGTAGACGGCTACACTGAAGCTTTCTTT. Amino acids: CASSVDGYTEAFF. The chain employs TRBV9 and TRBJ1-1, with D unresolved. Germline V CDR1 and CDR2: SGDLS, YYNGEE. Trimming shortened V by 0 bases and J by 3 bases, and 6 bases separated the two germline ends. This CDR3 is 13 amino acids long.

This clone was detected once. The chain combines TRBV28 with TRBJ1-3; D gene ambiguous. The V and J ends lost 3 bases and 2 bases respectively, with 2 bases between them. In germline, CDR1 is MDHEN, CDR2 SYDVKM. This CDR3 spans 12 amino acids. DNA of the CDR3: TGTGCCAGCAGTTTGCCTGGAAACACCATATATTTT. Its protein product is CASSLPGNTIYF.